The 18 T cell receptor beta chains listed next were all sequenced from one sample in a study of blood T cell repertoires in COVID-19. Data came from immunoSEQ multiplex PCR; TCRdb stores just in-frame clones and leaves some out. The sample shows 120,000 to 150,000 clones, roughly 87% of them seen only once. The sample taken for sequencing was peripheral blood. All receptors derive from a human donor in a cohort sampled during active COVID-19.

The chain has TRBV30 and TRBJ1-1, with D possibly TRBD1 on 6 matching bases. The ends were cut back, 0 bases at V and 0 bases at J, with 17 bases in the middle. The germline V gene encodes CDR1 GTSNPN and CDR2 SVGIG (reference sequence). CDR3 length: 17 residues. This CDR3 reads CAWSVRRGRDVNTEAFF. Written as DNA, the CDR3 is TGTGCCTGGAGTGTAAGAAGGGGGAGGGATGTGAACACTGAAGCTTTCTTT.

The V call is TRBV6-1, the J call TRBJ1-2, with 9 bases aligning to TRBD1. The CDR3 contains 16 residues. Germline CDR1 reads MNHNS; CDR2 reads SASEGT. With V trimmed by 2 bases and J by 7 bases, 11 bases remained unmatched. DNA for the CDR3: TGTGCCAGCAGTGAATCACCGGGACAGGGAATTGGTGGCTACACCTTC. Amino acid sequence: CASSESPGQGIGGYTF.

The rearrangement uses TRBV18 and TRBJ2-1, with TRBD2 matching 12 bases. Trimming removed 0 bases from V and 9 bases from J; junction bases left unmatched: 6. Germline values: CDR1 KGHSH, CDR2 LQKENI. This CDR3 is built from 16 residues. In DNA form, the CDR3 reads TGTGCCAGCTCACCACCGGCTAGCGGGGGGGCGAGTGAGCAGTTCTTC. This translates into CASSPPASGGASEQFF.

The chain employs TRBV5-5 and TRBJ2-7, with 7 bases that match TRBD1. V lost 0 bases and J lost 0; bases outside the gene matches: 6. CDR1 and CDR2 (germline): SGHKS, YYEKEE (reference sequence). The CDR3 length is 16 residues. The DNA for the CDR3 is TGTGCCAGCAGCTTGGTTTGGACAGGCTTCTCCTACGAGCAGTACTTC. Protein: CASSLVWTGFSYEQYF.

This chain connects TRBV27 to TRBJ1-5, with 7 nucleotides matching TRBD1. Losses at the gene ends were 5 bases for V and 0 bases for J; bases not matched to a gene: 7. Per the germline V gene, CDR1 is MNHEY and CDR2 is SMNVEV (reference sequence). This CDR3 contains 16 residues. Here the CDR3 DNA reads TGTGCCAGCAGTCCGAAGACAGGGTATAGCAATCAGCCCCAGCATTTT. Amino acid sequence: CASSPKTGYSNQPQHF.

This sequence joins TRBV4-1 and TRBJ1-1; 9 positions match TRBD1. The ends lost 4 bases at V and 5 bases at J; junction bases unmatched: 8. Germline CDR1 MGHRA, CDR2 YSYEKL. The CDR3 covers 15 residues. CDR3 sequence reads: CASSPLGQGNTEAFF. Here the CDR3 DNA reads TGCGCCAGCAGCCCCCTGGGACAGGGAAATACTGAAGCTTTCTTT.

The chain links TRBV5-4 to TRBJ1-4; TRBD1 might be the D (6 bases). This CDR3 has 14 amino acids. The germline V gene has CDR1 SGHNT and CDR2 YYREEE (reference sequence). V was cut by 0 bases and J by 8 bases, with 11 bases left in between. The CDR3 sequence: CASSLDRAREKLFF. In DNA form, the CDR3 reads TGTGCCAGCAGCTTGGACAGGGCTAGGGAAAAACTGTTTTTT.

This sequence joins TRBV15 and TRBJ2-3; 8 bases align to TRBD2. There are 17 residues in the CDR3. Germline values: CDR1 LNHNV, CDR2 YYDKDF (reference sequence). V gave up 1 base and J gave up 6 bases; unmatched junction bases: 12. Here the CDR3 DNA reads TGTGCCACCAGCAGAGTCCCGGGGGGGCGGATCGGGGATACGCAGTATTTT. Translating it yields CATSRVPGGRIGDTQYF.

The rearrangement joins TRBV19 to TRBJ2-5, with D tentatively TRBD2 (5 bases). The CDR3 sequence is 17 residues long. Germline V CDR1 and CDR2: LNHDA, SQIVND (reference sequence). The V gene lost 0 bases and the J gene lost 2 bases, with 16 bases spanning the gap. The CDR3 loop is CASSIDHGVGRQETQYF. CDR3 bases: TGTGCCAGTAGTATAGATCACGGGGTTGGGCGTCAAGAGACCCAGTACTTC.

The chain recombines TRBV5-1 with TRBJ2-1; D unclear. Trimming shortened V by 0 bases and J by 12 bases, and 13 bases separated the two germline ends. The CDR3 runs to 13 residues. Germline V gives CDR1 SGHRS, CDR2 YFSETQ. Here the CDR3 reads CASSLEGGAPQFF. As DNA, the CDR3 is TGCGCCAGCAGCTTGGAAGGCGGTGCCCCGCAGTTCTTC.

The chain combines TRBV2 with TRBJ1-2; D is unclear. The CDR3 contains 14 residues. Germline-derived CDR1 and CDR2 are SNHLY and FYNNEI. The V end was cut by 4 bases, the J end by 1 base, with 10 bases between. As DNA, the CDR3 is TGTGCCAGCAGTGTGATCGAGGGTAACTATGGCTACACCTTC. Translation gives CASSVIEGNYGYTF.

The chain uses TRBV6-5 and TRBJ1-1; tentative D call: TRBD1 (6 bases). Deletions cut 6 bases from V and 0 bases from J, with 11 bases between. The germline V gene encodes CDR1 MNHEY and CDR2 SVGAGI. The CDR3 consists of 14 residues. The CDR3 DNA reads as TGTGCCAGCAGCCTCAGGGGCATGAACACTGAAGCTTTCTTT. Protein: CASSLRGMNTEAFF.

The genes are TRBV6-5 and TRBJ1-1; D is possibly TRBD1 (5 bases). The CDR3 has 15 residues. CDR1 is MNHEY and CDR2 is SVGAGI in the germline V gene. V was trimmed by 0 bases and J by 6 bases, leaving 14 bases between them. The CDR3 DNA reads TGTGCCAGCAGTTACTCTCTGGGAGGGACCGCTGAAGCTTTCTTT. This translates into CASSYSLGGTAEAFF.

This clone appeared once. The rearrangement joins TRBV5-1 to TRBJ2-5; D is unresolved. The CDR3 contains 14 residues. V was trimmed by 0 bases and J by 5 bases, leaving 11 bases between them. Germline loops: CDR1 SGHRS, CDR2 YFSETQ. The CDR3 DNA reads TGCGCCAGCAGCTTGGATCGGCGGCGGGAGACCCAGTACTTC. Translation: CASSLDRRRETQYF.

This chain connects TRBV5-1 to TRBJ1-2, with D maybe TRBD1 (6 bases). Germline CDR1 is SGHRS and CDR2 is YFSETQ. The CDR3 runs to 14 residues. V shed 1 base and J shed 5 bases, with 12 bases lying between them. CDR3 amino acids: CASSLIGGAYGYTF. DNA of the CDR3: TGCGCCAGCAGCTTGATTGGGGGCGCTTATGGCTACACCTTC.

The chain is built from TRBV7-3 and TRBJ1-6; 8 bases align to TRBD1. The CDR3 covers 14 residues. Trimming cost V 5 bases and J 10 bases; bases outside gene matches: 7. Germline V lookup: CDR1 SGHTA, CDR2 FQGTGA. DNA for the CDR3: TGTGCCAGCAGCCGGACAGGGACTTGGTCACCCCTCCACTTT. Amino acids: CASSRTGTWSPLHF.

The chain carries TRBV11-1 and TRBJ2-1; D possibly corresponds to TRBD1 (5 bases). The CDR3 length is 12 residues. Deletions cut 4 bases from V and 12 bases from J, with 13 bases between. CDR1 and CDR2 (germline): SGHAT, FQDESV (reference sequence). DNA for the CDR3: TGTGCCAGCAGCTCCCCCAAGGGGTGGCAGTTCTTC. Its translation: CASSSPKGWQFF.

V and J are TRBV4-3 and TRBJ2-7; the D gene is possibly TRBD1 (6 bases). Trimming shortened V by 6 bases and J by 6 bases, and 15 bases separated the two germline ends. The CDR3 has 13 residues. From germline, CDR1 is LGHNA and CDR2 YSLEER. In DNA form, the CDR3 reads TGCGCCAGCAGTTTCGGACAGCGCAGCGAGCAGTACTTC. Translated: CASSFGQRSEQYF.